A selection of T cell receptor beta chains follows, all from one sample in a study of T cell responses to AZD1222 COVID-19 vaccine. Assay: immunoSEQ multiplex PCR; the TCRdb copy retains only in-frame clones and omits some. Of roughly 200,000 clones listed, around 94% are singletons. Sequences were derived from peripheral blood, sampled 28 days after the second dose of the MenACWY control vaccine. These receptors originate from an adult who received the MenACWY meningococcal vaccine as a control. Both conserved end residues are part of each CDR3. A D gene is named only where the DNA matches it firmly. Size values are once, few and many counts, or a class for expanded clones, and some rows have none.

j_call: TRBJ2-5
clone_size: -
v_call: TRBV29-1
d_call: -
cdr3_aa: CSADSGAQETQYF
cdr3_nt: TGCAGCGCCGACAGTGGGGCGCAGGAGACCCAGTACTTC

j_call: TRBJ1-1
clone_size: -
v_call: TRBV19
d_call: -
cdr3_aa: CASSIYGWNTEAFF
cdr3_nt: TGTGCCAGTAGTATCTACGGCTGGAACACTGAAGCTTTCTTT

j_call: TRBJ1-2
clone_size: -
v_call: TRBV5-1
d_call: -
cdr3_aa: CASSSDVKGGRTYGYTF
cdr3_nt: TGCGCCAGCAGCTCCGATGTGAAGGGGGGTCGTACCTATGGCTACACCTTC

j_call: TRBJ1-5
clone_size: -
v_call: TRBV19
d_call: TRBD1
cdr3_aa: CASSKGPYRGRGGNQPQHF
cdr3_nt: TGTGCCAGTAGTAAAGGGCCCTACAGGGGGCGCGGGGGCAATCAGCCCCAGCATTTT

j_call: TRBJ2-7
clone_size: -
v_call: TRBV6-2/TRBV6-3
d_call: -
cdr3_aa: CASSPQGYEQYF
cdr3_nt: TGTGCCAGCAGTCCCCAGGGGTACGAGCAGTACTTC

j_call: TRBJ2-2
clone_size: -
v_call: TRBV30
d_call: -
cdr3_aa: CVGGIANTGELFF
cdr3_nt: TGTGTCGGGGGCATAGCGAACACCGGGGAGCTGTTTTTT

j_call: TRBJ1-5
clone_size: -
v_call: TRBV28
d_call: -
cdr3_aa: CASSQGGRNQPQHF
cdr3_nt: TGTGCCAGCAGTCAGGGAGGGCGCAATCAGCCCCAGCATTTT

j_call: TRBJ2-1
clone_size: -
v_call: TRBV24-1
d_call: -
cdr3_aa: CATTNAGNEQFF
cdr3_nt: TGTGCCACCACAAACGCGGGCAATGAGCAGTTCTTC

j_call: TRBJ1-1
clone_size: -
v_call: TRBV12-3/TRBV12-4
d_call: -
cdr3_aa: CASSGGPEAFF
cdr3_nt: TGTGCCAGTTCGGGGGGCCCTGAAGCTTTCTTT

j_call: TRBJ1-1
clone_size: -
v_call: TRBV14
d_call: -
cdr3_aa: CASSQDQGITEAFF
cdr3_nt: TGTGCCAGCAGCCAAGATCAGGGGATCACTGAAGCTTTCTTT

j_call: TRBJ2-3
clone_size: -
v_call: TRBV5-1
d_call: TRBD2
cdr3_aa: CASSALGLRSTDTQYF
cdr3_nt: TGCGCCAGCAGCGCACTGGGACTACGGAGCACAGATACGCAGTATTTT

j_call: TRBJ1-2
clone_size: once
v_call: TRBV7-2
d_call: -
cdr3_aa: CASSLYGGRGYTF
cdr3_nt: TGTGCCAGCAGCTTATACGGGGGTAGGGGCTACACCTTC

j_call: TRBJ1-5
clone_size: -
v_call: TRBV19
d_call: -
cdr3_aa: CASSIDGGARNQPQHF
cdr3_nt: TGTGCCAGTAGTATAGATGGGGGGGCGCGGAATCAGCCCCAGCATTTT

j_call: TRBJ1-5
clone_size: -
v_call: TRBV19
d_call: TRBD1
cdr3_aa: CASTTGTGLNQPQHF
cdr3_nt: TGTGCCAGTACCACCGGGACAGGGCTCAATCAGCCCCAGCATTTT

j_call: TRBJ2-7
clone_size: -
v_call: TRBV7-3
d_call: -
cdr3_aa: CASSSGAGYEQYF
cdr3_nt: TGTGCCAGCAGCTCCGGGGCTGGTTACGAGCAGTACTTC

j_call: TRBJ2-1
clone_size: -
v_call: TRBV3-1/TRBV3-2
d_call: TRBD2
cdr3_aa: CASSRKRGARGGNEQFF
cdr3_nt: TGTGCCAGCAGCCGTAAAAGGGGAGCTCGGGGGGGGAATGAGCAGTTCTTC

j_call: TRBJ1-1
clone_size: few
v_call: TRBV19
d_call: TRBD1
cdr3_aa: CASSLTGRGTEAFF
cdr3_nt: TGTGCCAGTAGTCTGACAGGGCGGGGCACTGAAGCTTTCTTT

j_call: TRBJ2-1
clone_size: -
v_call: TRBV3-1/TRBV3-2
d_call: -
cdr3_aa: CASSPPGDPYNEQFF
cdr3_nt: TGTGCCAGCAGCCCCCCAGGGGATCCCTACAATGAGCAGTTCTTC

j_call: TRBJ2-1
clone_size: -
v_call: TRBV3-1/TRBV3-2
d_call: TRBD2
cdr3_aa: CASSPSSSGLDNEQFF
cdr3_nt: TGTGCCAGCAGCCCCTCCTCTAGCGGTTTGGACAATGAGCAGTTCTTC

j_call: TRBJ1-4
clone_size: once
v_call: TRBV14
d_call: -
cdr3_aa: CASSQDSARGGKLFF
cdr3_nt: TGTGCCAGCAGCCAAGATTCCGCCAGGGGAGGAAAACTGTTTTTT

j_call: TRBJ2-3
clone_size: -
v_call: TRBV9
d_call: -
cdr3_aa: CASSTNPGEDTQYF
cdr3_nt: TGTGCCAGCAGCACAAACCCAGGGGAAGATACGCAGTATTTT

j_call: TRBJ2-7
clone_size: -
v_call: TRBV6-5
d_call: -
cdr3_aa: CASKGNNYEQYF
cdr3_nt: TGTGCCAGCAAGGGGAATAACTACGAGCAGTACTTC

j_call: TRBJ1-4
clone_size: -
v_call: TRBV7-9
d_call: TRBD1
cdr3_aa: CASRTGSNEKLFF
cdr3_nt: TGTGCCAGCAGGACAGGGAGTAATGAAAAACTGTTTTTT

j_call: TRBJ2-7
clone_size: once
v_call: TRBV6-5
d_call: TRBD1
cdr3_aa: CASSFGQGAGEQYF
cdr3_nt: TGTGCCAGCAGTTTCGGACAGGGGGCGGGGGAGCAGTACTTC

j_call: TRBJ2-2
clone_size: -
v_call: TRBV19
d_call: TRBD1
cdr3_aa: CASSITGGKNTGELFF
cdr3_nt: TGTGCCAGTAGTATAACAGGGGGCAAGAACACCGGGGAGCTGTTTTTT

j_call: TRBJ2-1
clone_size: -
v_call: TRBV7-6
d_call: -
cdr3_aa: CASSSDGNEQFF
cdr3_nt: TGTGCCAGCAGCTCGGACGGCAATGAGCAGTTCTTC

j_call: TRBJ1-4
clone_size: -
v_call: TRBV28
d_call: TRBD1
cdr3_aa: CASSSPNRGRRGKLFF
cdr3_nt: TGTGCCAGCAGTTCCCCCAACAGGGGGCGGAGGGGAAAACTGTTTTTT

j_call: TRBJ2-2
clone_size: -
v_call: TRBV7-9
d_call: TRBD1
cdr3_aa: CADTEDRGAGELFF
cdr3_nt: TGTGCGGATACGGAGGACAGGGGGGCCGGGGAGCTGTTTTTT

j_call: TRBJ1-1
clone_size: -
v_call: TRBV19
d_call: -
cdr3_aa: CASSISGERTEAFF
cdr3_nt: TGTGCCAGTAGTATTTCCGGGGAGCGCACTGAAGCTTTCTTT

j_call: TRBJ2-7
clone_size: -
v_call: TRBV11-1
d_call: -
cdr3_aa: CATGRLVAGAYEQYF
cdr3_nt: TGTGCCACGGGCCGGCTAGTGGCCGGGGCCTACGAGCAGTACTTC

j_call: TRBJ1-5
clone_size: -
v_call: TRBV30
d_call: -
cdr3_aa: CAWSVSTGNQPQHF
cdr3_nt: TGTGCCTGGAGTGTAAGTACAGGGAATCAGCCCCAGCATTTT

j_call: TRBJ1-6
clone_size: -
v_call: TRBV27
d_call: TRBD1
cdr3_aa: CASRGQGSYNSPLHF
cdr3_nt: TGTGCCAGCAGGGGACAGGGGTCCTATAATTCACCCCTCCACTTT

j_call: TRBJ2-7
clone_size: few
v_call: TRBV28
d_call: -
cdr3_aa: CASSFVTDNSYEQYF
cdr3_nt: TGTGCCAGCAGTTTCGTAACAGACAATTCCTACGAGCAGTACTTC

j_call: TRBJ1-3
clone_size: -
v_call: TRBV4-3
d_call: -
cdr3_aa: CASSQGPGSGNTIYF
cdr3_nt: TGCGCCAGCAGCCAAGGTCCGGGATCTGGAAACACCATATATTTT

j_call: TRBJ2-1
clone_size: -
v_call: TRBV15
d_call: TRBD2
cdr3_aa: CATSSLAGVDEQFF
cdr3_nt: TGTGCCACCAGCAGTCTAGCGGGAGTGGATGAGCAGTTCTTC

j_call: TRBJ2-7
clone_size: -
v_call: TRBV6-5
d_call: TRBD2
cdr3_aa: CASILLAGTYEQYF
cdr3_nt: TGTGCCAGCATTTTACTAGCGGGGACCTACGAGCAGTACTTC

j_call: TRBJ1-2
clone_size: -
v_call: TRBV15
d_call: -
cdr3_aa: CATSRDRLKNYGYTF
cdr3_nt: TGTGCCACCAGCAGAGATCGCCTGAAGAACTATGGCTACACCTTC

j_call: TRBJ2-3
clone_size: -
v_call: TRBV5-1
d_call: -
cdr3_aa: CASSSGQPTDTQYF
cdr3_nt: TGCGCCAGCAGCTCCGGACAGCCCACAGATACGCAGTATTTT

j_call: TRBJ2-1
clone_size: -
v_call: TRBV2
d_call: TRBD2
cdr3_aa: CASSEPGGPSGEQFF
cdr3_nt: TGTGCCAGCAGTGAACCGGGAGGGCCCTCTGGTGAGCAGTTCTTC

j_call: TRBJ2-5
clone_size: once
v_call: TRBV5-1
d_call: -
cdr3_aa: CASSYWGNREETQYF
cdr3_nt: TGCGCCAGCAGCTATTGGGGGAACAGGGAAGAGACCCAGTACTTC

j_call: TRBJ1-1
clone_size: -
v_call: TRBV12-5
d_call: -
cdr3_aa: CASGTGSEAFF
cdr3_nt: TGTGCTAGTGGTACGGGGTCCGAAGCTTTCTTT

j_call: TRBJ2-3
clone_size: -
v_call: TRBV20-1
d_call: -
cdr3_aa: CSASYPGTDTQYF
cdr3_nt: TGCAGTGCTAGTTATCCGGGTACAGATACGCAGTATTTT

j_call: TRBJ2-3
clone_size: -
v_call: TRBV7-9
d_call: -
cdr3_aa: CASSFVRADTQYF
cdr3_nt: TGTGCCAGCAGCTTTGTTAGGGCAGATACGCAGTATTTT

j_call: TRBJ1-2
clone_size: few
v_call: TRBV30
d_call: -
cdr3_aa: CAWRAGTGYGYTF
cdr3_nt: TGTGCCTGGAGGGCAGGGACGGGCTATGGCTACACCTTC

j_call: TRBJ1-1
clone_size: -
v_call: TRBV6-2/TRBV6-3
d_call: -
cdr3_aa: CASSHQGFEAFF
cdr3_nt: TGTGCCAGCAGCCACCAGGGGTTCGAAGCTTTCTTT

j_call: TRBJ2-7
clone_size: -
v_call: TRBV28
d_call: TRBD1
cdr3_aa: CASSHTGGLGEQYF
cdr3_nt: TGTGCCAGCAGTCACACAGGGGGGTTGGGGGAGCAGTACTTC

j_call: TRBJ1-1
clone_size: -
v_call: TRBV10-3
d_call: -
cdr3_aa: CAISGMGNTEAFF
cdr3_nt: TGTGCCATCAGTGGCATGGGGAACACTGAAGCTTTCTTT

j_call: TRBJ1-2
clone_size: -
v_call: TRBV9
d_call: -
cdr3_aa: CASSVSPGNYGYTF
cdr3_nt: TGTGCCAGCAGCGTCTCCCCGGGAAACTATGGCTACACCTTC

j_call: TRBJ1-2
clone_size: -
v_call: TRBV28
d_call: TRBD1
cdr3_aa: CASTPADRGGGYTF
cdr3_nt: TGTGCCAGCACCCCTGCGGACAGGGGAGGAGGCTACACCTTC

j_call: TRBJ2-2
clone_size: -
v_call: TRBV19
d_call: -
cdr3_aa: CATSSPGGNTGELFF
cdr3_nt: TGTGCCACCTCCTCCCCCGGAGGGAACACCGGGGAGCTGTTTTTT

j_call: TRBJ1-2
clone_size: -
v_call: TRBV6-6
d_call: -
cdr3_aa: CASRDQGSYGYTF
cdr3_nt: TGTGCCAGCAGGGATCAGGGCTCCTATGGCTACACCTTC

j_call: TRBJ2-3
clone_size: -
v_call: TRBV27
d_call: -
cdr3_aa: CASSFLLTGGWDTQYF
cdr3_nt: TGTGCCAGCAGTTTCCTCTTAACGGGGGGCTGGGATACGCAGTATTTT

j_call: TRBJ1-5
clone_size: -
v_call: TRBV6-2/TRBV6-3
d_call: -
cdr3_aa: CASSPYLVRYLQPQHF
cdr3_nt: TGTGCCAGCAGTCCCTATCTGGTCCGATATCTACAGCCCCAGCATTTT

j_call: TRBJ1-1
clone_size: -
v_call: TRBV30
d_call: -
cdr3_aa: CAWSVHDQAFF
cdr3_nt: TGTGCCTGGAGTGTTCACGATCAAGCTTTCTTT

j_call: TRBJ1-4
clone_size: -
v_call: TRBV5-4
d_call: TRBD1
cdr3_aa: CASSWRTGETNEKLFF
cdr3_nt: TGTGCCAGCAGCTGGCGGACAGGGGAAACTAATGAAAAACTGTTTTTT

j_call: TRBJ1-4
clone_size: -
v_call: TRBV2
d_call: -
cdr3_aa: CATRVGTTNEKLFF
cdr3_nt: TGTGCCACCAGAGTAGGAACAACTAATGAAAAACTGTTTTTT

j_call: TRBJ2-7
clone_size: -
v_call: TRBV4-2
d_call: -
cdr3_aa: CASSYGTLNEQYF
cdr3_nt: TGTGCCAGCAGCTACGGAACCTTGAACGAGCAGTACTTC

j_call: TRBJ2-1
clone_size: -
v_call: TRBV5-1
d_call: TRBD2
cdr3_aa: CASSLSVAGGNEQFF
cdr3_nt: TGCGCCAGCAGCTTGTCGGTAGCGGGGGGCAATGAGCAGTTCTTC

j_call: TRBJ2-3
clone_size: -
v_call: TRBV30
d_call: -
cdr3_aa: CAWSSQGGRVDTQYF
cdr3_nt: TGTGCCTGGTCTTCCCAGGGGGGCAGGGTAGATACGCAGTATTTT

j_call: TRBJ2-2
clone_size: -
v_call: TRBV5-1
d_call: TRBD2
cdr3_aa: CASSLAGGDTGELFF
cdr3_nt: TGCGCCAGCAGCTTGGCCGGGGGGGACACCGGGGAGCTGTTTTTT